A selection of T cell receptor beta chains follows, all from one sample in a study of blood T cell repertoires in COVID-19. Only in-frame clones appear in the TCRdb table, and some are missing; sequencing was by immunoSEQ multiplex PCR. The data contain about 330,000 clones, roughly 90% of them seen just once; the ten biggest clones take up roughly a tenth. The sequenced material came from peripheral blood. These receptors came from a man aged 25 to 40 with COVID-19, enrolled during active disease. Both conserved end residues are part of each CDR3. The D gene is left open where the match is weak.

j_call	d_call	v_call	cdr3_aa
TRBJ2-7	.	TRBV5-1	CASSLGIGSVYEQYF
TRBJ1-1	.	TRBV11-2	CASSLQGRAEAFF
TRBJ1-6	.	TRBV7-2	CASSVSEASPLHF
TRBJ1-1	TRBD1	TRBV30	CAWTPKIGQGNTEAFF
TRBJ2-7	.	TRBV7-2	CASSLRGGRLGPYEQYF
TRBJ1-1	TRBD1	TRBV19	CASEPGQGFTEAFF
TRBJ2-3	.	TRBV5-4	CASSLKLSNPDTQYF
TRBJ2-1	TRBD2	TRBV13	CASSSPTSGGANEQFF
TRBJ2-7	TRBD1	TRBV11-2	CASSTGTGWLEQYF
TRBJ2-3	.	TRBV9	CASSVATDTQYF
TRBJ2-1	TRBD2	TRBV4-2	CASSLQTSGLNEQFF
TRBJ1-1	.	TRBV6-5	CASRETVDTEAFF
TRBJ2-1	.	TRBV4-2	CASSHATASAYYNEQFF
TRBJ1-6	.	TRBV28	CASSFQQGSLHF
TRBJ1-1	.	TRBV29-1	CSVISVYRGRLDTEAFF
TRBJ2-3	TRBD2	TRBV7-8	CASTPGLAGTDTQYF
TRBJ1-4	.	TRBV11-3	CASSLESGAKLFF
TRBJ2-7	TRBD1	TRBV28	CASSSTGDEQYF
TRBJ1-2	TRBD1	TRBV28	CASSFYRQGYGYTF
TRBJ1-2	.	TRBV7-2	CASSLARGAAYGYTF
TRBJ2-5	.	TRBV7-3	CASSPSAKETQYF
TRBJ2-6	.	TRBV7-9	CASSPRDTFSGANVLTF
TRBJ2-1	TRBD2	TRBV11-3	CASSLDTSGYEQFF
TRBJ1-2	.	TRBV29-1	CSVVGQNYGYTF
TRBJ2-3	.	TRBV6-5	CAGGEGQETTDTQYF
TRBJ2-1	.	TRBV6-2/TRBV6-3	CASSSQGNEQFF
TRBJ2-4	TRBD2	TRBV5-1	CASSLKLAGETNIQYF
TRBJ1-1	TRBD1	TRBV19	CASSTWTGGMNTEAFF
TRBJ2-7	.	TRBV20-1	CSARGPGEQYF
TRBJ2-5	TRBD2	TRBV7-3	CASSTRTSGRRSMETQYF
TRBJ1-5	TRBD1	TRBV10-3	CAAVAGGGQPQHF
TRBJ2-2	.	TRBV6-5	CASSNRVNTGELFF
TRBJ2-7	.	TRBV2	CASSQFYEQYF
TRBJ1-4	TRBD1	TRBV19	CASSIERGQSNEKLFF
TRBJ2-1	.	TRBV4-1	CASSQDPRLNEQFF
TRBJ1-1	.	TRBV30	CAWSVGQNTEAFF
TRBJ2-4	TRBD2	TRBV19	CASTPGGTGDIQYF
TRBJ2-3	.	TRBV19	CASSIPPRDTQYF
TRBJ2-1	.	TRBV7-2	CASSLIGRGGEQFF
TRBJ1-6	TRBD1	TRBV10-3	CAISESGDRSTNSPLHF
TRBJ1-4	TRBD1	TRBV5-4	CASSSGQGKGGEKLFF
TRBJ2-3	TRBD1	TRBV5-1	CASSKDRGTDTQYF
TRBJ2-3	.	TRBV29-1	CGVASTDTQYF
TRBJ2-5	.	TRBV19	CASSSSRGRETQYF
TRBJ2-5	.	TRBV5-4	CASSSGTRQETQYF